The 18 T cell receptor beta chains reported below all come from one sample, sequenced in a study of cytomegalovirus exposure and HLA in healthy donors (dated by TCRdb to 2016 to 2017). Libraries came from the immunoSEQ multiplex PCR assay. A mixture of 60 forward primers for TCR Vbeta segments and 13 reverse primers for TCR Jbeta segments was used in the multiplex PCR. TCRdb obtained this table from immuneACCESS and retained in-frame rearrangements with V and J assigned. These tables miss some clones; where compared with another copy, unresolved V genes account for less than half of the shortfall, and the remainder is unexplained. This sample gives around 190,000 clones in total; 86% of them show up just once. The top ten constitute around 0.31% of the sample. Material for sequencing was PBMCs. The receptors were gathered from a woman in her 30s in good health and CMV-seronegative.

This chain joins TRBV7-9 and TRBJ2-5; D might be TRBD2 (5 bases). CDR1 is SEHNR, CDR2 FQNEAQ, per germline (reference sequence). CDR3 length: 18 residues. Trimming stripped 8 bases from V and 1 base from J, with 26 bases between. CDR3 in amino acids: CASPPPRTHGRVQETQYF. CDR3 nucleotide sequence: TGTGCCAGCCCTCCCCCCCGCACCCATGGGCGGGTCCAAGAGACCCAGTACTTC.

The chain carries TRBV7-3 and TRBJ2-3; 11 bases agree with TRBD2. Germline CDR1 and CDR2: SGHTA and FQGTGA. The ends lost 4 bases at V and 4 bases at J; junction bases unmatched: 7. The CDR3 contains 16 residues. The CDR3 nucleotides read TGTGCCAGCAGCTCGTCGACTAGCGGGGCGGCAGATACGCAGTATTTT. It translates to CASSSSTSGAADTQYF. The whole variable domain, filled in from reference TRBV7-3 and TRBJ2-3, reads GAGVSQTPSNKVTEKGKYVELRCDPISGHTALYWYRQSLGQGPEFLIYFQGTGAADDSGLPNDRFFAVRPEGSVSTLKIQRTERGDSAVYLCASSSSTSGAADTQYFGPGTRLTVL.

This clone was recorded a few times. The CDR3 here is CASSRDRAGEQYF. CDR3 coding DNA: TGTGCCAGCTCACGGGACAGGGCAGGCGAGCAGTACTTC. This chain connects TRBV18 to TRBJ2-7; the match to TRBD1 covers 9 bases. Losses at the gene ends were 4 bases for V and 6 bases for J; bases not matched to a gene: 4. The CDR3 is 13 residues long. Germline V gene lookup returns CDR1 KGHSH and CDR2 LQKENI. Variable domain in full (rest from reference TRBV18 and TRBJ2-7): NAGVMQNPRHLVRRRGQEARLRCSPMKGHSHVYWYRQLPEEGLKFMVYLQKENIIDESGMPKERFSAEFPKEGPSILRIQQVVRGDSAAYFCASSRDRAGEQYFGPGTRLTVT.

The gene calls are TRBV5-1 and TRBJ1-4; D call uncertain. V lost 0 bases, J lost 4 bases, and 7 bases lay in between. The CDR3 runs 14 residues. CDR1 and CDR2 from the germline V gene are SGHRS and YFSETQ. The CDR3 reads CASSLGESNEKLFF. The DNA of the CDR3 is TGCGCCAGCAGCTTGGGAGAGAGTAATGAAAAACTGTTTTTT.

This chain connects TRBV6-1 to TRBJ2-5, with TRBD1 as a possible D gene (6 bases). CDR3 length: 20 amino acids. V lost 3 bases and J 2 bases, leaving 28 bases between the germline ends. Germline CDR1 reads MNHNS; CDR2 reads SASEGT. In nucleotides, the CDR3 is TGTGCCAGCAGTGACAAGGTCTGGGGTTATGGAGGTCAGGGGCAAGAGACCCAGTACTTC. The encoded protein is CASSDKVWGYGGQGQETQYF.

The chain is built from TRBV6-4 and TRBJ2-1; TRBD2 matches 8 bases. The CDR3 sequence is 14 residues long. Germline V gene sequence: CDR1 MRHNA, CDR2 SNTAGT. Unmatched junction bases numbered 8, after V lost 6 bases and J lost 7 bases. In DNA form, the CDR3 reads TGTGCCAGCAGACCGACTAGCGCCCATAATGAGCAGTTCTTC. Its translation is CASRPTSAHNEQFF.

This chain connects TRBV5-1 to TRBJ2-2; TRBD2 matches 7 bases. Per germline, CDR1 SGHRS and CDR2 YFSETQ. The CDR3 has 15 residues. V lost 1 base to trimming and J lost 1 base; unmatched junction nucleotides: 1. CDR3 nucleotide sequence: TGCGCCAGCAGCTTGCCGGGGGGGAACACCGGGGAGCTGTTTTTT. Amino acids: CASSLPGGNTGELFF.

The CDR3 DNA is TGTGCCAGTAGTATACCGTTTTCAGCTAACTATGGCTACACCTTC. Translated, it gives CASSIPFSANYGYTF. The chain uses TRBV19 and TRBJ1-2; D is unclear. This CDR3 is built from 15 residues. With 2 bases removed from V and 0 bases from J, the gap between germline ends came to 10 bases. The germline CDR1 and CDR2 sequences are LNHDA and SQIVND (reference sequence).

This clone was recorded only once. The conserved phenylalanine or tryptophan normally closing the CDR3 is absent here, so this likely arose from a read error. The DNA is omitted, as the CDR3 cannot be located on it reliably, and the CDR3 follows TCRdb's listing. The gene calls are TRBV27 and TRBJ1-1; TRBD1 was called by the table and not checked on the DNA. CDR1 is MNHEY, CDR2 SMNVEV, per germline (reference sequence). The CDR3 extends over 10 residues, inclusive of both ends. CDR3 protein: CASSCCRAQE.

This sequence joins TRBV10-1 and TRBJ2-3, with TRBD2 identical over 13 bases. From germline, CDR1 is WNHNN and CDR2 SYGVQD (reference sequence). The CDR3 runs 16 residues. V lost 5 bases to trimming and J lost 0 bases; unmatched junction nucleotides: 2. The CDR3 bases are TGCGCCAGCAGTCTGGGACTAGCGGGGAGCACAGATACGCAGTATTTT. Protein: CASSLGLAGSTDTQYF.

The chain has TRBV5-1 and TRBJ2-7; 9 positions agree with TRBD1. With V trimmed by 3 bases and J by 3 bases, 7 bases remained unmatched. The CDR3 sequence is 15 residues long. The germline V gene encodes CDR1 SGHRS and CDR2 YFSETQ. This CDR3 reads CASSSGWTGDYEQYF. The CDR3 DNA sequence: TGCGCCAGCAGCTCGGGTTGGACAGGGGACTACGAGCAGTACTTC.

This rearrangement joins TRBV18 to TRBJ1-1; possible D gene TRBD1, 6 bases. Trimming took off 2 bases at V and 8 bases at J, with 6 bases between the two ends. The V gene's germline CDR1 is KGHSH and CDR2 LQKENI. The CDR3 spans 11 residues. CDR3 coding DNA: TGTGCCAGCTCACCAGGGACAGAAGCTTTCTTT. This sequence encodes CASSPGTEAFF.

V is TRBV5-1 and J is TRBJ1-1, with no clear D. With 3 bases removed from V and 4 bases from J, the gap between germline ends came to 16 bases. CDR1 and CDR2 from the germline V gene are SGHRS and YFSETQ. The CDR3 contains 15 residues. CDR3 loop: CASSSGFGLFTEAFF. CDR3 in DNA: TGCGCCAGCAGCTCTGGTTTCGGGTTATTCACTGAAGCTTTCTTT.

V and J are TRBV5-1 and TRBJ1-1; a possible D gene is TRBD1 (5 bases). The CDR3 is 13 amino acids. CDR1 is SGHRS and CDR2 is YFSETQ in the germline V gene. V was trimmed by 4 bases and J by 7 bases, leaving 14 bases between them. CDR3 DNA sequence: TGCGCCAGCAGCGTAGCAGGGCCTGATGAAGCTTTCTTT. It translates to CASSVAGPDEAFF.

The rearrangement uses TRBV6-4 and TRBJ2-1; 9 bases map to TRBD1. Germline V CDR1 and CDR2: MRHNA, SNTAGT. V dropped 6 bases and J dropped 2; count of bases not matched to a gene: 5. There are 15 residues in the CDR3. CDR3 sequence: CASSKDRGTYNEQFF. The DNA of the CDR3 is TGTGCCAGCAGCAAGGACAGGGGAACCTACAATGAGCAGTTCTTC.

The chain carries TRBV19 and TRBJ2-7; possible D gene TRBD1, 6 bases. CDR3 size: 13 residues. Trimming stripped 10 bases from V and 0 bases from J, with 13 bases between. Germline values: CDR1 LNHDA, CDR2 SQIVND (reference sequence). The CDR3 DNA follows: TGTGCCACAACCACAGGGAGCTCCTACGAGCAGTACTTC. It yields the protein CATTTGSSYEQYF. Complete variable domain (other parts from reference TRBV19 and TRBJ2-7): DGGITQSPKYLFRKEGQNVTLSCEQNLNHDAMYWYRQDPGQGLRLIYYSQIVNDFQKGDIAEGYSVSREKKESFPLTVTSAQKNPTAFYLCATTTGSSYEQYFGPGTRLTVT.

The CDR3 DNA is TGTGCCAGCAGTTTATCCCAGGGGGCTTCCGACACTGAAGCTTTCTTT. Translated, it gives CASSLSQGASDTEAFF. The chain is built from TRBV27 and TRBJ1-1, with 8 bases that match TRBD1. This CDR3 comprises 16 residues. Germline V lookup: CDR1 MNHEY, CDR2 SMNVEV (reference sequence). V lost 0 bases, J lost 3 bases, and 6 bases stayed unmatched.

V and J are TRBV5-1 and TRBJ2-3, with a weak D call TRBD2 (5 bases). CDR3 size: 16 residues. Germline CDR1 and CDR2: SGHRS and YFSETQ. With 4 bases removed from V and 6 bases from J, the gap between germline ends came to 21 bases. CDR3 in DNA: TGCGCCAGCAGCGAGAACGGGGATCCAGGCGCGGATACGCAGTATTTT. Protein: CASSENGDPGADTQYF.